This is a list of T cell receptor beta chains from one sample in a study of coeliac disease. Libraries were prepared by immunoSEQ multiplex PCR; TCRdb keeps only in-frame clonotypes and omits some of them. The sample records approximately 2,000 clones, roughly 70% being singletons. Sequenced material: lamina propria lymphocytes from the gut. The receptors were sampled from a woman in her fifties or sixties with celiac disease on a gluten-free diet. Both conserved end residues are part of each CDR3. A D gene is named only where the DNA matches it firmly. The listing skips clone size in some rows; elsewhere it reads once, few, many or a size class.

J gene	V gene	clone size	D gene	CDR3 protein	CDR3 DNA
TRBJ1-1	TRBV19	once	TRBD1	CASSIDEGARDTEAFF	TGTGCCAGTAGTATAGACGAGGGGGCGCGGGACACTGAAGCTTTCTTT
TRBJ1-6	TRBV6-5	few	NA	CASSTSASLPLHF	TGTGCCAGCAGTACGTCAGCGTCTCTACCCCTCCACTTT
TRBJ2-1	TRBV29-1	NA	TRBD2	CSVRLTSGGDYNEQFF	TGCAGCGTTCGGTTGACGAGCGGGGGGGACTACAATGAGCAGTTCTTC
TRBJ1-2	TRBV19	NA	NA	CASSIPRTALYGYTF	TGTGCCAGTAGTATCCCTCGGACAGCTCTCTATGGCTACACCTTC
TRBJ1-1	TRBV6-5	large	TRBD1	CASSRTGRNTEAFF	TGTGCCAGCAGTAGGACAGGGCGGAACACTGAAGCTTTCTTT
TRBJ2-7	TRBV7-9	few	TRBD1	CASSFGDSYEQYF	TGTGCCAGCAGCTTTGGGGACAGCTACGAGCAGTACTTC
TRBJ2-1	TRBV18	NA	NA	CASSPQEETGSSYNEQFF	TGTGCCAGCTCACCACAGGAGGAGACAGGCAGCTCCTACAATGAGCAGTTCTTC
TRBJ2-1	TRBV28	NA	NA	CASSFLTPEQGGQFF	TGTGCCAGCAGTTTTTTGACCCCCGAGCAGGGTGGGCAGTTCTTC
TRBJ2-5	TRBV9	NA	TRBD2	CASSVERGIETQYF	TGTGCCAGCAGCGTAGAGCGGGGGATCGAGACCCAGTACTTC
TRBJ2-1	TRBV4-3	NA	NA	CASSFDSGDEQFF	TGCGCCAGCAGCTTTGATTCGGGGGATGAGCAGTTCTTC
TRBJ2-7	TRBV11-2	NA	TRBD1	CASSATGQKYEQYF	TGTGCCAGCAGCGCCACGGGACAGAAATACGAGCAGTACTTC
TRBJ2-2	TRBV7-6	NA	NA	CASSWGPGELFF	TGTGCCAGCAGCTGGGGGCCCGGGGAGCTGTTTTTT
TRBJ2-1	TRBV7-9	NA	NA	CASSLMSGASGEQFF	TGTGCCAGCAGCTTAATGTCAGGGGCTAGCGGTGAGCAGTTCTTC
TRBJ1-1	TRBV27	NA	TRBD1	CASSLFDRDTEAFF	TGTGCCAGCAGTTTATTCGACAGGGACACTGAAGCTTTCTTT